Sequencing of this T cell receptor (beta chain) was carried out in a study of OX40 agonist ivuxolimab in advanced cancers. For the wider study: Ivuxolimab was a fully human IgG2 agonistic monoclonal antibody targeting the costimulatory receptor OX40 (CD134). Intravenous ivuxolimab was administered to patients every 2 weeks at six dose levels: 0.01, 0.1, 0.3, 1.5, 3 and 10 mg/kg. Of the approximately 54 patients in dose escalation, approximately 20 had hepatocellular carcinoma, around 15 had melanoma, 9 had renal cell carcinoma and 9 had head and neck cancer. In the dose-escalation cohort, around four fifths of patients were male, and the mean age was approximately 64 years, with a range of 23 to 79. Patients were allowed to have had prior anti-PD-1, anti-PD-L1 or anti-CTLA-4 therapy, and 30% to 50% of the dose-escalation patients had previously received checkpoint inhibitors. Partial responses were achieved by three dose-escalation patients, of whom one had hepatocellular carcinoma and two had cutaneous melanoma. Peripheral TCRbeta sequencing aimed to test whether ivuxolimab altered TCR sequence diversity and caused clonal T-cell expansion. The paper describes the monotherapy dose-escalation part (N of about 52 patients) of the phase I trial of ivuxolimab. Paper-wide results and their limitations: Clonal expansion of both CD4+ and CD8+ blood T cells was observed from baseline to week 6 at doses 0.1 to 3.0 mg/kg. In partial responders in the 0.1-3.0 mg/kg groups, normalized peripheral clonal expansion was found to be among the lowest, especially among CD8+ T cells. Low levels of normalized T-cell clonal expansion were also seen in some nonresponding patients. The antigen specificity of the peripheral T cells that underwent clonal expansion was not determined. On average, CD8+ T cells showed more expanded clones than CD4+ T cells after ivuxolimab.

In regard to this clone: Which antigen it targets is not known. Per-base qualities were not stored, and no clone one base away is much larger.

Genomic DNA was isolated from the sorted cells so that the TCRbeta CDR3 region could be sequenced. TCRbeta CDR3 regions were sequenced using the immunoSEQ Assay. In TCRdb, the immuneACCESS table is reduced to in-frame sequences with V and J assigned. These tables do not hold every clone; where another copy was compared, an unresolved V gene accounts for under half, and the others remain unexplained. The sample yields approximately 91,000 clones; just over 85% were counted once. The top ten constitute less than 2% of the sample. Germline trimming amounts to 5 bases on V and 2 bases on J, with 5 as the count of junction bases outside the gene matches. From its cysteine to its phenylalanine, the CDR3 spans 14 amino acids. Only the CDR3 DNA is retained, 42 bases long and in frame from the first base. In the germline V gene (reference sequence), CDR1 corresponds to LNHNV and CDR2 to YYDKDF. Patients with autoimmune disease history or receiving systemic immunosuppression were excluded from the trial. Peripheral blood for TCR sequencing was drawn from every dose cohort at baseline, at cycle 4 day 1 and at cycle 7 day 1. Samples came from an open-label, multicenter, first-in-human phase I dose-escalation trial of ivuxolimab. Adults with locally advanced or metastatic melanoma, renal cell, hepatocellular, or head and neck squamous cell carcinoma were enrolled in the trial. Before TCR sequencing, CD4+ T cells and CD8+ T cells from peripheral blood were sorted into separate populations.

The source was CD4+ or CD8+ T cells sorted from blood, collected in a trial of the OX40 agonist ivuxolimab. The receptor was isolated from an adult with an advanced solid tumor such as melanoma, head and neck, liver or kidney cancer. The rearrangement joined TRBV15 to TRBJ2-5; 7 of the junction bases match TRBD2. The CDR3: CATSFIAGQETQYF. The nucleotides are TGTGCCACCAGCTTTATAGCGGGTCAAGAGACCCAGTACTTC.